The 17 T cell receptor beta chains below come from one sample, sequenced in a study of response to subunit inactivated influenza vaccine. One entry per CDR3 protein results from TCRdb running MiXCR on the RT-PCR reads. This sample has 500,000 to 550,000 distinct CDR3 sequences, with roughly 25% found just once. The data also belong to a second study, concerning T cells expressing NK-cell markers. That paper notes: As the method of synthesis, 5'RACE template switching with UMIs yielded TCR beta cDNA.

The sequencing used CD4+ T cells sorted from PBMCs, collected 11 to 12 days after vaccination. Receptor source: a man over 45 who received an inactivated influenza vaccine.

This clonotype showed up just a few times. V gene TRBV7-8 combines with J gene TRBJ2-7; D ambiguous. CDR1 is SGHVS, CDR2 FQNEAQ, per germline. The CDR3 contains 14 residues. V lost 5 bases and J lost 0, with 11 bases in between. The CDR3 reads CASSRTLSSYEQYF. CDR3 nucleotides: TGTGCCAGCAGCAGGACCCTAAGCTCCTACGAGCAGTACTTC. Based on the CDR3 plus reference TRBV7-8 and TRBJ2-7, the full variable domain is GAGVSQSPRYKVAKRGQDVALRCDPISGHVSLFWYQQALGQGPEFLTYFQNEAQLDKSGLPSDRFFAERPEGSVSTLKIQRTQQEDSAVYLCASSRTLSSYEQYFGPGTRLTVT.

This chain connects TRBV5-4 to TRBJ2-2; D is unresolved. Germline V gene lookup returns CDR1 SGHNT and CDR2 YYREEE (reference sequence). CDR3 length equals 14 residues. V was shortened by 4 bases and J by 5 bases, with 12 bases between the two germline ends. The CDR3 is CASSPKALTGELFF. CDR3 bases: TGTGCCAGCAGCCCCAAAGCCCTGACCGGGGAGCTGTTTTTT.

This clonotype has at least ten counts. V usage is TRBV3-1 and J usage is TRBJ2-5; D is possibly TRBD2 (6 bases). The V end was cut by 6 bases, the J end by 3 bases, with 8 bases between. The CDR3 covers 12 residues. The germline gives CDR1 LGHDT, CDR2 YNNKEL (reference sequence). The CDR3 loop is CASRTGEETQYF. The DNA of the CDR3 is TGTGCCAGCAGGACGGGGGAAGAGACCCAGTACTTC.

This clonotype occurred many times. This rearrangement joins TRBV12-3 or TRBV12-4 to TRBJ2-7, with D uncertain. The CDR3 length is 12 residues. V shed 6 bases and J shed 3 bases, with 9 bases lying between them. DNA for the CDR3: TGTGCCAGCAGCTTGGGAAACTACGAGCAGTACTTC. Its protein is CASSLGNYEQYF.

The gene calls are TRBV20-1 and TRBJ2-3; 7 bases match TRBD1. The CDR3 consists of 12 residues. Germline V lookup: CDR1 DFQATT, CDR2 SNEGSKA (reference sequence). V lost 7 bases to trimming and J lost 7 bases; unmatched junction nucleotides: 8. CDR3 protein: CSVRTGTYTQYF. CDR3 sequence (DNA): TGCAGTGTCCGGACAGGAACGTATACGCAGTATTTT.

This chain links TRBV12-3 or TRBV12-4 with TRBJ2-3; 12 bases map to TRBD2. This CDR3 has 17 amino acids. V shed 6 bases, J shed 4 bases, and the junction held 11 bases outside the gene matches. In nucleotides, the CDR3 is TGTGCCAGCAGGCGCCGGAGGCTAGCGGGGGGGGCAGATACGCAGTATTTT. Translating it yields CASRRRRLAGGADTQYF.

The sample holds many counts of this clonotype. V gene TRBV7-9 combines with J gene TRBJ2-1, with unresolved D. Deletions cut 1 base from V and 12 bases from J, with 10 bases between. This CDR3 region has 12 residues. CDR1 is SEHNR and CDR2 is FQNEAQ in the germline V gene (reference sequence). In DNA form, the CDR3 reads TGTGCCAGCAGCTTAGTGGAGAGAAGGCAGTTCTTC. It yields the protein CASSLVERRQFF.

This clonotype was counted between two and nine times. The chain employs TRBV6-6 and TRBJ2-5, with 8 bases fitting TRBD2. J was trimmed by 6 bases and V by 7 bases; bases with no gene match: 4. This CDR3 comprises 12 residues. Germline CDR1 is MNHNY and CDR2 is SVGAGI (reference sequence). The CDR3 DNA sequence: TGTGCCAGCACCAGCGGGAGTAAGACCCAGTACTTC. This sequence encodes CASTSGSKTQYF.

This clonotype was recorded a few times. The chain has TRBV12-3 or TRBV12-4 and TRBJ2-1, with TRBD1 as a possible D gene (7 bases). The CDR3 covers 15 residues. Deletions cut 6 bases from V and 6 bases from J, with 18 bases between. The CDR3 DNA sequence: TGTGCCAGCAGCACCAGGTGGCAGGGGGGCAATGAGCAGTTCTTC. Translating gives CASSTRWQGGNEQFF.

This chain joins TRBV7-8 and TRBJ2-5, with 8 bases that match TRBD1. This CDR3 has 15 amino acids. J gave up 2 bases and V 3 bases, and 5 bases lay outside the gene matches. Germline V gives CDR1 SGHVS, CDR2 FQNEAQ. This chain's CDR3 is CASSFRTGTQETQYF. CDR3 DNA: TGTGCCAGCAGCTTCCGGACAGGGACACAAGAGACCCAGTACTTC.

The chain recombines TRBV12-3 or TRBV12-4 with TRBJ2-4; D tentatively fits TRBD1 or TRBD2 (5 bases each). Trimming took 4 bases from V and 0 from J, leaving 10 bases between them. CDR3 length: 15 residues. The CDR3 here is CASSYGGRAKNIQYF. The CDR3 nucleotides are TGTGCCAGCAGTTATGGGGGACGAGCCAAAAACATTCAGTACTTC.

This clonotype has a handful of counts. The rearrangement joins TRBV7-9 to TRBJ2-5; tentatively, D is TRBD2 (6 bases). This CDR3 contains 15 residues. V gave up 5 bases and J gave up 1 base, with 14 bases separating them. Per germline, CDR1 SEHNR and CDR2 FQNEAQ (reference sequence). The CDR3 region is CASSPVGTSQETQYF. CDR3 sequence (DNA): TGTGCCAGCAGCCCAGTCGGGACTTCCCAAGAGACCCAGTACTTC.

This clonotype appeared a few times. The V and J genes are TRBV7-9 and TRBJ2-6; no clear D. Germline CDR1 and CDR2: SEHNR and FQNEAQ (reference sequence). V was trimmed by 3 bases and J by 6 bases, leaving 9 bases between them. The CDR3 runs 14 residues. For the CDR3, the DNA is TGTGCCAGCAGCTTGCTAGAGACGGCCAACGTCCTGACTTTC. Translation gives CASSLLETANVLTF.

This chain uses TRBV20-1 with TRBJ2-4; 9 nucleotides match TRBD2. V was pared by 7 bases and J by 0 bases, with 13 bases of the junction left unmatched. CDR3 size: 17 residues. Germline loops: CDR1 DFQATT, CDR2 SNEGSKA (reference sequence). For the CDR3, the DNA is TGCAGTGTCCCGTCCGCGGGGGGGTTGATAGCCAAAAACATTCAGTACTTC. Residues: CSVPSAGGLIAKNIQYF.

The J gene is TRBJ2-7, the V gene TRBV7-8; 7 positions match TRBD1. V was clipped by 0 bases and J by 3 bases; unmatched bases: 5. CDR1 and CDR2 from the germline V gene are SGHVS and FQNEAQ. The CDR3 loop spans 15 amino acids. The CDR3 DNA reads TGTGCCAGCAGCTTAGCTTCGACAGGGTACTACGAGCAGTACTTC. Its translation is CASSLASTGYYEQYF. The full variable domain, completed using reference TRBV7-8 and TRBJ2-7, is GAGVSQSPRYKVAKRGQDVALRCDPISGHVSLFWYQQALGQGPEFLTYFQNEAQLDKSGLPSDRFFAERPEGSVSTLKIQRTQQEDSAVYLCASSLASTGYYEQYFGPGTRLTVT.

Here the CDR3 DNA reads TGTGCCAGCTCACCCGGGCTAGCGGGATCGAACGGGGAGCTGTTTTTT. It codes for CASSPGLAGSNGELFF. The gene calls are TRBV18 and TRBJ2-2, with 9 bases matching TRBD2. V shed 3 bases, J shed 7 bases, and the junction held 9 bases outside the gene matches. Germline V gene lookup returns CDR1 KGHSH and CDR2 LQKENI. The CDR3 runs 16 residues.

The chain has TRBV3-1 and TRBJ2-2, with no clear D. The CDR3 has 15 residues. The germline V gene encodes CDR1 LGHDT and CDR2 YNNKEL (reference sequence). The V end lost 4 bases, the J end lost 4 bases, and 13 bases lay between the germline ends. The CDR3 bases are TGTGCCAGCAGCCGGTTTAGTCCCGCCACCGGGGAGCTGTTTTTT. It is translated as CASSRFSPATGELFF.